These 19 T cell receptor beta chains were sequenced from one sample in a study of neurological immune-mediated disorders. From the 5' RACE reads, TCRdb called clonotypes with MiXCR, one entry per CDR3 protein. This table holds about 55,000 distinct CDR3 sequences, 3% to 4% found once. The sequenced sample was CD4+ T cells from blood. The source of these receptors is a woman between 40 and 50 years old with multiple sclerosis.

This clonotype has ten or more counts. The CDR3 DNA follows: TGTGCCAGCAGCCCCCGGACCCTAGATGGGGGAAAACTGTTTTTT. Protein sequence: CASSPRTLDGGKLFF. This chain joins TRBV3-1 and TRBJ1-4, with TRBD1 as a possible D gene (5 bases). CDR1 LGHDT and CDR2 YNNKEL come from the germline V gene (reference sequence). The V gene lost 4 bases and the J gene lost 10 bases, with 19 bases spanning the gap. The CDR3 sequence is 15 residues long.

The chain uses TRBV7-6 and TRBJ2-3; D call uncertain. CDR1 is SGHVS, CDR2 FNYEAQ, per germline. The V end lost 7 bases, the J end lost 1 base, and 12 bases lay between the germline ends. The CDR3 has 14 amino acids. The CDR3 protein is CASTSLEGTDTQYF. The CDR3 bases are TGTGCCAGCACGTCTCTAGAGGGCACAGATACGCAGTATTTT.

This clonotype was seen ten or more times. DNA of the CDR3: TGCGCCAGCAGCTTGGTAGGACAGGGGTCGTACAATGAGCAGTTCTTC. It codes for CASSLVGQGSYNEQFF. The genes are TRBV5-1 and TRBJ2-1; 9 positions match TRBD1. Germline-derived CDR1 and CDR2 are SGHRS and YFSETQ. V dropped 0 bases and J dropped 4; count of bases not matched to a gene: 5. CDR3 length: 16 residues. Combining the CDR3 with reference TRBV5-1 and TRBJ2-1 gives the whole variable domain KAGVTQTPRYLIKTRGQQVTLSCSPISGHRSVSWYQQTPGQGLQFLFEYFSETQRNKGNFPGRFSGRQFSNSRSEMNVSTLELGDSALYLCASSLVGQGSYNEQFFGPGTRLTVL.

This clonotype was seen many times. The CDR3 DNA reads as TGTGCCAGCAGTTACTACGGCCCGCAGGGCAACTATGGCTACACCTTC. This encodes CASSYYGPQGNYGYTF. The chain combines TRBV6-5 with TRBJ1-2; possible D gene TRBD1, 5 bases. Germline-derived CDR1 and CDR2 are MNHEY and SVGAGI. The CDR3 sequence is 16 residues long. V was shortened by 1 base and J by 2 bases, with 14 bases between the two germline ends.

This clonotype occurred many times. V and J are TRBV20-1 and TRBJ2-6; no firm D call. This CDR3 has 14 residues. CDR1 is DFQATT and CDR2 is SNEGSKA in the germline V gene (reference sequence). The V gene lost 5 bases and the J gene lost 2 bases, with 10 bases spanning the gap. CDR3 amino acids: CSAEPETGANVLTF. For the CDR3, the DNA is TGCAGTGCTGAGCCCGAAACTGGGGCCAACGTCCTGACTTTC.

This clonotype was seen many times. This chain links TRBV5-1 with TRBJ2-2; weak D call: TRBD1 (6 bases). The V gene's germline CDR1 is SGHRS and CDR2 YFSETQ. Between the trimmed V and J ends, which lost 4 bases and 1 base, there was a span of 8 bases. The CDR3 runs to 14 residues. The CDR3 reads CASSETGNTGELFF. Here the CDR3 DNA reads TGCGCCAGCAGCGAGACAGGGAACACCGGGGAGCTGTTTTTT.

This clonotype was seen a handful of times. The rearrangement joins TRBV11-2 to TRBJ2-4, with D unclear. There are 12 residues in the CDR3. Trimming stripped 8 bases from V and 4 bases from J, with 9 bases between. Germline assignment: CDR1 SGHAT and CDR2 FQNNGV. CDR3 sequence reads: CASGNTKNIQYF. CDR3 DNA: TGTGCCAGCGGGAACACGAAAAACATTCAGTACTTC.

At least ten counts were recorded for this clonotype. The V call is TRBV5-1, the J call TRBJ2-5; perhaps TRBD1 as D (5 bases). V lost 5 bases and J lost 2, with 10 bases in between. From germline, CDR1 is SGHRS and CDR2 YFSETQ. CDR3 length: 13 residues. The CDR3 loop is CASSGAEQETQYF. The CDR3, as DNA: TGCGCCAGCAGTGGGGCAGAACAAGAGACCCAGTACTTC.

This clonotype showed up many times. V and J are TRBV18 and TRBJ1-2; a weak D match, TRBD1 (5 bases). This CDR3 is built from 12 residues. Trimming stripped 3 bases from V and 7 bases from J, with 9 bases between. Germline V gene lookup returns CDR1 KGHSH and CDR2 LQKENI. The CDR3 DNA reads as TGTGCCAGCTCACCGGGGACGACTGGCTACACCTTC. Translated: CASSPGTTGYTF.

Many counts were recorded for this clonotype. The V and J genes are TRBV10-3 and TRBJ2-1; TRBD2 might be the D (6 bases). The V end lost 0 bases, the J end lost 6 bases, and 9 bases lay between the germline ends. CDR1 is ENHRY, CDR2 SYGVKD, per germline. This CDR3 is built from 14 residues. This chain's CDR3 is CAISESGGANEQFF. The DNA of the CDR3 is TGTGCCATCAGTGAGTCAGGAGGGGCCAATGAGCAGTTCTTC.

This clonotype occurred many times. The chain carries TRBV6-6 and TRBJ1-2; perhaps TRBD1 as D (5 bases). V gave up 8 bases and J gave up 4 bases, with 11 bases separating them. The CDR3 has 12 amino acids. Germline CDR1 is MNHNY and CDR2 is SVGAGI (reference sequence). CDR3 sequence (DNA): TGTGCCAGCTCCGAGAGGGGCTATGGCTACACCTTC. Its translation is CASSERGYGYTF.

This clonotype was counted at least ten times. The chain uses TRBV5-1 and TRBJ2-7; D is perhaps TRBD1 (5 bases). This CDR3 is built from 13 residues. Trimming stripped 0 bases from V and 3 bases from J, with 7 bases between. From germline, CDR1 is SGHRS and CDR2 YFSETQ. CDR3 sequence: CASSLAQGYEQYF. As DNA, the CDR3 is TGCGCCAGCAGCTTGGCTCAGGGCTACGAGCAGTACTTC. Supplemented by reference TRBV5-1 and TRBJ2-7, the full variable domain reads KAGVTQTPRYLIKTRGQQVTLSCSPISGHRSVSWYQQTPGQGLQFLFEYFSETQRNKGNFPGRFSGRQFSNSRSEMNVSTLELGDSALYLCASSLAQGYEQYFGPGTRLTVT.

The sample holds many counts of this clonotype. The V and J genes are TRBV6-6 and TRBJ1-2; 10 bases agree with TRBD1. V trimming: 5 bases; J trimming: 5 bases; junction bases outside the gene matches: 14. The CDR3 spans 17 residues. Germline CDR1 MNHNY, CDR2 SVGAGI (reference sequence). The CDR3 bases are TGTGCCAGCAGTACCTACCCGACTGGACAGGGGGTTTATGGCTACACCTTC. It encodes CASSTYPTGQGVYGYTF.

The table lists this clonotype with many counts. J is TRBJ1-1 and V is TRBV5-5; D is uncertain. The germline V gene encodes CDR1 SGHKS and CDR2 YYEKEE (reference sequence). The CDR3 runs to 15 residues. Trimming cost V 0 bases and J 7 bases, with 16 bases left between them. This CDR3 is CASSLGPKTTGEAFF. CDR3 sequence (DNA): TGTGCCAGCAGCTTGGGGCCGAAGACGACCGGTGAAGCTTTCTTT.

This clonotype showed up many times. The V gene is TRBV5-1, the J gene TRBJ1-1; 7 bases are a match to TRBD1. The V gene end was trimmed by 0 bases and the J gene end by 0 bases; junction bases not matched to a gene: 2. CDR1 and CDR2 from the germline V gene are SGHRS and YFSETQ. This CDR3 contains 15 residues. CDR3 in DNA: TGCGCCAGCAGCTTGGTTGGACAGGTGAACACTGAAGCTTTCTTT. This gives the protein CASSLVGQVNTEAFF.

This clonotype was recorded at least ten times. The chain has TRBV7-6 and TRBJ1-6; a possible D gene is TRBD1 (5 bases). The CDR3 runs 15 residues. The V gene lost 8 bases and the J gene lost 6 bases, with 17 bases spanning the gap. Per the germline V gene, CDR1 is SGHVS and CDR2 is FNYEAQ. The CDR3: CASSLQRGGNSPLHF. Here the CDR3 DNA reads TGTGCCAGCTCCCTCCAAAGGGGAGGTAATTCACCCCTCCACTTT.

V and J are TRBV10-1 and TRBJ1-1, with unresolved D. Germline assignment: CDR1 WNHNN and CDR2 SYGVQD (reference sequence). V shed 2 bases and J shed 5 bases, with 9 bases lying between them. The CDR3 loop spans 13 amino acids. CDR3 coding DNA: TGCGCCAGCAGTGAGGTGGCAGGAACTGAAGCTTTCTTT. Amino acids: CASSEVAGTEAFF.

This clonotype was detected many times. The chain is built from TRBV3-1 and TRBJ1-1; D not certain. This CDR3 comprises 16 residues. Per germline, CDR1 LGHDT and CDR2 YNNKEL (reference sequence). Trimming cost V 1 base and J 5 bases, with 17 bases left between them. CDR3 DNA sequence: TGTGCCAGCAGCCAAGCTGGAAGGGCCGCCCGGACTGAAGCTTTCTTT. It encodes CASSQAGRAARTEAFF.

This clonotype was observed at least ten times. The V call is TRBV7-2, the J call TRBJ2-1; 12 bases match TRBD2. Germline V gene sequence: CDR1 SGHTA, CDR2 FQGNSA. The CDR3 sequence is 15 residues long. V dropped 5 bases and J dropped 2; count of bases not matched to a gene: 1. In nucleotides, the CDR3 is TGTGCCAGCAGCCGACTAGCGGGGGCCTACAATGAGCAGTTCTTC. Its protein product is CASSRLAGAYNEQFF.